The subject of this entry is one T cell receptor beta chain. Its specificity is unknown. Using its own MiXCR run on the PCR reads, TCRdb lists one record per CDR3 protein. The sample contains some 26,000 distinct CDR3 sequences, 50% to 65% of which appear only once. Time point described: late sampling 161 to 241 days after vaccination in a few convalescent patients. In this cohort, PCR tests turned positive between March and December 2020, predating US Alpha, Beta and Delta variants. The entry originates in a study of vaccination and CD4 T cells after COVID-19. Background on the study: With under ten mild cases and one severe, convalescent patients were SARS-CoV-2 positive by nasal swab PCR. It was a median 101 days after diagnosis, with a range of 35 to 161, that post-COVID samples were drawn. Whole-study findings and limits: From a median of about 21 to 40, SARS-CoV-2-reactive clonotypes increased, though not significantly.

The CDR3 extends over 13 amino acids. Unmatched junction bases numbered 7, after V lost 6 bases and J lost 3 bases. In germline, CDR1 is SQVTM, CDR2 ANQGSEA. This clonotype was obtained from a human donor who had recovered from COVID-19. The rearrangement links TRBV29-1 to TRBJ2-5; 7 nucleotides match TRBD2. Here the sequenced sample was CD4+ T cells from blood, taken about 7 months after SARS-CoV-2 vaccination. The CDR3 loop is CSVPSGGKETQYF. The CDR3 DNA reads TGCAGCGTGCCCTCCGGGGGGAAAGAGACCCAGTACTTC. The full variable domain, completed using reference TRBV29-1 and TRBJ2-5, is SAVISQKPSRDICQRGTSLTIQCQVDSQVTMMFWYRQQPGQSLTLIATANQGSEATYESGFVIDKFPISRPNLTFSTLTVSNMSPEDSSIYLCSVPSGGKETQYFGPGTRLLVL.